This T cell receptor (beta chain) was profiled in a study of blood T cells in healthy people across ages (dated by TCRdb to the mid-2010s). Broadly, across the study: In model experiments, roughly one uniquely barcoded TCR beta cDNA molecule per two T cells was captured by template switching. Age-related changes in TCR beta repertoire diversity were measured in the study by deep sequencing normalized with unique cDNA molecular identifiers. Four age groups were formed from the donors: young (average approximately 15 years), middle-aged (approximately 39), aged (over 55) and long-lived (around 82). To avoid experimental bias, donors of different ages were spread randomly across the sequencing lanes. Two additional independent replicas of 1 million unique cDNA reads from the same blood draw were analyzed for two donors (one aged 18 to 29 and one aged 80 or older).

The donors were 40 or so Caucasian individuals from Russia, aged 6 to 90 years, who were systemically healthy. Each donor gave 8 to 10 milliliters of peripheral blood, drawn into EDTA-treated Vacutainer tubes. Ficoll-Paque density-gradient centrifugation was used to isolate PBMCs, with at least 7 million per sample. Total RNA, at least 6 micrograms per sample, was extracted from PBMCs with Trizol reagent. For every donor, an aliquot of PBMCs went through flow cytometry to measure the percentages of naive CD45RAhigh/CD27high T cells. Turning to this clonotype: What antigen it recognizes has not been identified. One base away there is no much larger clone; base qualities are not given.

The paper as a whole reports these results and caveats: Compared with the aged group, the long-lived group had more naive CD4+ T cells, fewer expanded clones and increased TCR diversity, suggesting age selection. Total diversity estimates from one million sequenced T cells were considered lower bounds and underestimates. Since profiling was done on bulk unsorted PBMCs, naive and antigen-experienced compartments could not be conclusively compared. A strong correlation was found between observed TCR beta diversity and the percentage of naive T cells measured by flow cytometry. Observed TCR beta diversity per million T cells fell roughly linearly with age, and a significant reduction was already apparent by age about 38. Because donor CMV infection status was unknown, age-related changes in expanded clonotypes were potentially confounded.

Library preparation was by 5' RACE. Sequencing took place on an Illumina HiSeq 2500. A second PCR of roughly 6 to 11 cycles was performed with a sample-barcoded 5' primer and a J-beta primer mix. A template-switch 5' adaptor carrying 12 random nucleotides introduced a unique molecular identifier onto each TCR beta cDNA molecule. Each sample yielded at least 2.5 million CDR3-containing paired-end reads. All of the RNA was converted into first-strand cDNA using the Mint cDNA synthesis kit, with a TRBC-specific oligonucleotide serving as the primer. Following uracil-DNA glycosylase treatment, all cDNA underwent a first 18-cycle PCR with the universal primers M1SS and BC2_uni_R. The authors processed their data as follows. For normalization, 1 million high-quality reads, each with a distinct molecular identifier, were randomly selected from each sample. Instead of being binned into consensus sequences, reads with shared molecular identifiers were discarded. MiTCR, run with a Q25 quality threshold and the strictest error-elimination algorithm, handled CDR3 identification, clonotype clustering and error correction. A nonparametric unseen species model with Euler transformation was used to estimate a lower bound on total TCR beta diversity. The public reads were run again by TCRdb, first through fastp at Q25 and then through MiXCR, and only productive beta chains were kept. Identical CDR3 protein sequences are pooled into one entry, listed with their most common genes and DNA. These V and J calls originate from TCRdb's pipeline instead of the authors' own analysis. In this sample the table shows over 600,000 distinct CDR3 sequences, 20% to 25% of which occur a single time. The top ten clonotypes cover about 3.6% of the sample.

In the germline V gene, CDR1 corresponds to SQVTM and CDR2 to ANQGSEA. The CDR3 measures 12 amino acids from cysteine to phenylalanine. Of all the DNA, just the CDR3 is kept, 36 bases in frame from base 1. Relative to germline, V is 4 bases shorter and J is 0 bases shorter, with 6 bases between their ends. This sequence originates from a man between 65 and 79 years old in good health. The specimen sequenced was blood. This chain is built from TRBV29-1 and TRBJ1-1; the D gene cannot be named for sure. The nucleotide sequence reads as follows: TGCAGCGTTGGCGGGGTGAACACTGAAGCTTTCTTT. The encoded protein is CSVGGVNTEAFF.